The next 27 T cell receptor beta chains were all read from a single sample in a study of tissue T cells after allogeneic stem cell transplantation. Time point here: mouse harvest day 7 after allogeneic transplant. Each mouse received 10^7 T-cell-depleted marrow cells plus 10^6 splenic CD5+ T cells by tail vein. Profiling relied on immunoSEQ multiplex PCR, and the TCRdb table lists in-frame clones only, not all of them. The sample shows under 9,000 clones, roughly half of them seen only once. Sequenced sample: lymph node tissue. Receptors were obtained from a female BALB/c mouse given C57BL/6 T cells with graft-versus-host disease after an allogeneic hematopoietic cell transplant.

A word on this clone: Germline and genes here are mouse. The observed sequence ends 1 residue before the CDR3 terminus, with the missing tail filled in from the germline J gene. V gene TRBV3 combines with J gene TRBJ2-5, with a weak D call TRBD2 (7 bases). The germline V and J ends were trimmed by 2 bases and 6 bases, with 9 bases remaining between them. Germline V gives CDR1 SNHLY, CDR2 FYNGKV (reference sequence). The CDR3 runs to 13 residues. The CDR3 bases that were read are TGTGCCAGCAGCTTACCTGGGGGCGACACCCAGTAC. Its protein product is CASSLPGGDTQY. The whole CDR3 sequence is CASSLPGGDTQYF.

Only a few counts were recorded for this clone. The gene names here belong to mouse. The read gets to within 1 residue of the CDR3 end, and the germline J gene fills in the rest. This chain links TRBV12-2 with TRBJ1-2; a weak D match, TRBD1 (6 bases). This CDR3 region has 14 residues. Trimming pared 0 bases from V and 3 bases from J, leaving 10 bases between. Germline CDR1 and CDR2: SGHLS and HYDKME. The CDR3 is CASSLAPGDSDYTF. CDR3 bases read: TGTGCCAGCTCTCTCGCCCCAGGGGACTCCGACTACACC.

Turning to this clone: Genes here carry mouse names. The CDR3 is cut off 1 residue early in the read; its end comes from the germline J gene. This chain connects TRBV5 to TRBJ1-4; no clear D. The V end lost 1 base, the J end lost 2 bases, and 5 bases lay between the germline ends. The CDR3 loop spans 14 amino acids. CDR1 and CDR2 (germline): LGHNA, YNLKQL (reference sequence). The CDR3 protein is CASSQGQSNERLFF. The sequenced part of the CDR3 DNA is TGTGCCAGCAGCCAAGGACAATCCAACGAAAGATTATTT.

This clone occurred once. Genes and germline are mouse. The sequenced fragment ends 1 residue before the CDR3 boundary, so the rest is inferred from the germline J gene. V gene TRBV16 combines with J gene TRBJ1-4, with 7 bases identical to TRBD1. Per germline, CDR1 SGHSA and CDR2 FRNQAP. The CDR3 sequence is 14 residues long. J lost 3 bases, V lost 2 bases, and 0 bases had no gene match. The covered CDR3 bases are TGTGCAAGCAGCTTACAGGGGGCCAACGAAAGATTATTT. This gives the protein CASSLQGANERLF. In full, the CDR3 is CASSLQGANERLFF.

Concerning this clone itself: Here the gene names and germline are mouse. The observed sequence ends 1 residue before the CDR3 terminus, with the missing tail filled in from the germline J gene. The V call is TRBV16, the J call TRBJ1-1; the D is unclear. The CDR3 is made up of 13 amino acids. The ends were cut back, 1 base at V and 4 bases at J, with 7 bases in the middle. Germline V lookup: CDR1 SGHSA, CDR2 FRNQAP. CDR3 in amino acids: CASSLGGSTEVFF. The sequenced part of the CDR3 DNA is TGTGCAAGCAGCTTAGGAGGGTCCACAGAAGTCTTC. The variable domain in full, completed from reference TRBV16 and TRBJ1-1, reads NAGVIQTPRHKVTGKGQEATLWCEPISGHSAVFWYRQTIVQGLEFLTYFRNQAPIDDSGMPKERFSAQMPNQSHSTLKIQSTQPQDSAVYLCASSLGGSTEVFFGKGTRLTVV.

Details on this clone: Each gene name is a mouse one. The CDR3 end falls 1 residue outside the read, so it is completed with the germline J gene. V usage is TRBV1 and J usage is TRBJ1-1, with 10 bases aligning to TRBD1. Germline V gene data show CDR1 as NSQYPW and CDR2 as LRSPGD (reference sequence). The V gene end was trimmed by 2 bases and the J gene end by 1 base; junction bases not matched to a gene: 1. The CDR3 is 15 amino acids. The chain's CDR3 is CTCSARDRGNTEVFF. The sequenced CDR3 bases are TGCACCTGCAGTGCAAGGGACAGGGGGAACACAGAAGTCTTC.

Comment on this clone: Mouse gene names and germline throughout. This CDR3 is CAWSLGGVGQNTLYF. CDR3 DNA, as far as it was read: TGTGCCTGGAGTCTAGGGGGGGTGGGTCAAAACACCTTGTAC. V usage is TRBV31 and J usage is TRBJ2-4; D is possibly TRBD2 (7 bases). The read terminates 1 residue ahead of where the CDR3 ends, so the germline J gene completes it. This CDR3 spans 15 amino acids. V was cut by 0 bases and J by 1 base, with 11 bases left in between. Germline V gives CDR1 GKSSPN, CDR2 SITVG.

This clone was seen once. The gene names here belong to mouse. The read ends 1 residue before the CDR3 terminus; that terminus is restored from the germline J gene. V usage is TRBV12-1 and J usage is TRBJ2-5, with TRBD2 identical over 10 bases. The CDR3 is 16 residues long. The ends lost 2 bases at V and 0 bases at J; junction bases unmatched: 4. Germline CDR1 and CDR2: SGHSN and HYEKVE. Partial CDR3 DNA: TGTGCCAGCTCTCCAACTGGGGGGGTTAACCAAGACACCCAGTAC. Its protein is CASSPTGGVNQDTQY. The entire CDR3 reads CASSPTGGVNQDTQYF.

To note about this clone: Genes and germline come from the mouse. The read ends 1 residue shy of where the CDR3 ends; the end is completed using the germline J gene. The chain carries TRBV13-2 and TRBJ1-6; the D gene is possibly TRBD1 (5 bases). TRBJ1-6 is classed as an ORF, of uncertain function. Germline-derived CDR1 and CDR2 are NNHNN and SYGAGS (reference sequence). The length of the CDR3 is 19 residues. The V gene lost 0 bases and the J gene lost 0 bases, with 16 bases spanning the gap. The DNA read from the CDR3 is TGTGCCAGCGGTGATGCGACCCGGGGGGGGAATTCCTATAATTCGCCCCTCTAC. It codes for CASGDATRGGNSYNSPLY. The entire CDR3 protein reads CASGDATRGGNSYNSPLYF.

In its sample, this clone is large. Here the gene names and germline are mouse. CDR3 protein: CASSLGTYEQYF. CDR3 DNA, as far as it was read: TGTGCCAGCAGCTTAGGCACCTATGAACAGTAC. J is TRBJ2-7 and V is TRBV3; unclear D gene. The read finishes 1 residue shy of the CDR3 end, and the germline J gene is used to complete it. The CDR3 length is 12 residues. Germline CDR1 and CDR2: SNHLY and FYNGKV (reference sequence). V was cut by 1 base and J by 2 bases, with 3 bases left in between.

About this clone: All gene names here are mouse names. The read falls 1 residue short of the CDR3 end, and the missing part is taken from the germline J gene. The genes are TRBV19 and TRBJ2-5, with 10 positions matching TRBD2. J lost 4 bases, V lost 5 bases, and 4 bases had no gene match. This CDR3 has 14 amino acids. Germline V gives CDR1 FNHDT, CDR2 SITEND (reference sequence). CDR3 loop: CASRSGLGKDTQYF. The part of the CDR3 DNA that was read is TGTGCCAGCAGGTCGGGACTGGGGAAAGACACCCAGTAC.

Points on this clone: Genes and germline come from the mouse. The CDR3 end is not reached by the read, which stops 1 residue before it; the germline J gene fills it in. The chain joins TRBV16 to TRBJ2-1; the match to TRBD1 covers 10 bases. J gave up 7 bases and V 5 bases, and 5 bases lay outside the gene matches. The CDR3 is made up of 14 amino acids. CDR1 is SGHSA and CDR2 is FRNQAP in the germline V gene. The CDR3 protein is CASSPGTGEAEQFF. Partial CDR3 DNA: TGTGCAAGCAGCCCAGGGACAGGGGAGGCTGAGCAGTTC.

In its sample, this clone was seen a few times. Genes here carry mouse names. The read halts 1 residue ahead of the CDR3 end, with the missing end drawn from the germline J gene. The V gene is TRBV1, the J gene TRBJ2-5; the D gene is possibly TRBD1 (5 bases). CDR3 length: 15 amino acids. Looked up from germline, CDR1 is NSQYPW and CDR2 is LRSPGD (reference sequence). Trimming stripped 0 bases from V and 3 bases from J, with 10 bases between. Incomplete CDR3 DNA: TGCACCTGCAGTGCAGATAGGACAACTCAAGACACCCAGTAC. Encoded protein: CTCSADRTTQDTQY. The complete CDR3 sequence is CTCSADRTTQDTQYF.

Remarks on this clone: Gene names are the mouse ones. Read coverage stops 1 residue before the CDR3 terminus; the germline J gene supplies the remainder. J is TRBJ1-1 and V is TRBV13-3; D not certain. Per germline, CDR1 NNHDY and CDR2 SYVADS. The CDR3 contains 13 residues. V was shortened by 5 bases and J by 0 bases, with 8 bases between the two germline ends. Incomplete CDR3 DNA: TGTGCCAGCAGGGCTGTGGCAAACACAGAAGTCTTC. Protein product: CASRAVANTEVF. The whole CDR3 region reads CASRAVANTEVFF.

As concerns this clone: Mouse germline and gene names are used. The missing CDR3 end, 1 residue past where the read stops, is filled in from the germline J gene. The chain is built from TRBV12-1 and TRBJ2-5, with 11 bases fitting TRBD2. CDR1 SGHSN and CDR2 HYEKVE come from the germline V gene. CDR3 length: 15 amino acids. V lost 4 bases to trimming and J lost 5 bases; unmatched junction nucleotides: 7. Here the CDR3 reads CASSPGLGVPDTQYF. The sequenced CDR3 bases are TGTGCCAGCTCCCCGGGACTGGGGGTACCAGACACCCAGTAC.

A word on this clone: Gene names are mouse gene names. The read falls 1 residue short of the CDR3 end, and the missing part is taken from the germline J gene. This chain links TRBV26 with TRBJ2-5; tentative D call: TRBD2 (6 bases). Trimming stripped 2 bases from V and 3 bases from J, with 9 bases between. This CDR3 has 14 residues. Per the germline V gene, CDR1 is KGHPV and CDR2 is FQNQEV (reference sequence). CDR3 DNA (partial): TGTGCCAGCAGTCTGGGGACTTTTCAAGACACCCAGTAC. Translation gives CASSLGTFQDTQY. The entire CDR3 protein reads CASSLGTFQDTQYF.

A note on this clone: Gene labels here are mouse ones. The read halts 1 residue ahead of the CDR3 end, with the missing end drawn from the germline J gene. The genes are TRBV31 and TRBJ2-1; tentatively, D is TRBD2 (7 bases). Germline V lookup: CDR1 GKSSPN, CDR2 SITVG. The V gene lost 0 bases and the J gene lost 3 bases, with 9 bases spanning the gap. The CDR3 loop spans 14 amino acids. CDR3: CAWSLRGGYAEQFF. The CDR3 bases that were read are TGTGCCTGGAGTCTAAGGGGGGGCTATGCTGAGCAGTTC.

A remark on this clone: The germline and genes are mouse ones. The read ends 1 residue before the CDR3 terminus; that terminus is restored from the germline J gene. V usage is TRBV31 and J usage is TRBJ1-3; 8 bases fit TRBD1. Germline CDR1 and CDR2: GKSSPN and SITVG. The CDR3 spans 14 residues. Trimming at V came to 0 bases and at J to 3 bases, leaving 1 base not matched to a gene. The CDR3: CAWSLDRGGNTLYF. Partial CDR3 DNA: TGTGCCTGGAGTCTAGACAGGGGTGGAAATACGCTCTAT.

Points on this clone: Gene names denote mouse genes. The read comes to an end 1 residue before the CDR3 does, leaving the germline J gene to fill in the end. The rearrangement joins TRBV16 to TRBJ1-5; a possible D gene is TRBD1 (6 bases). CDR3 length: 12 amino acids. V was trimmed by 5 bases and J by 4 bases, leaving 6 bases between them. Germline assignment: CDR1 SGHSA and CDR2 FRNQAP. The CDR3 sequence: CASSGQNQAPLF. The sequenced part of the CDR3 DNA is TGTGCAAGCAGCGGACAGAACCAGGCTCCGCTT.

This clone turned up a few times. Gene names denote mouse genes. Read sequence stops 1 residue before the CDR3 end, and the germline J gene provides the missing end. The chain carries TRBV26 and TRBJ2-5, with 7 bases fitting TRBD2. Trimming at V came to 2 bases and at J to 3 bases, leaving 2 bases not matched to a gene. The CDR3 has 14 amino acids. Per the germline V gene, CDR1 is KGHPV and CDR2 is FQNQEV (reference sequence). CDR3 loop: CASSLSGGQDTQYF. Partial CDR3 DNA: TGTGCCAGCAGTCTGAGTGGGGGGCAAGACACCCAGTAC.

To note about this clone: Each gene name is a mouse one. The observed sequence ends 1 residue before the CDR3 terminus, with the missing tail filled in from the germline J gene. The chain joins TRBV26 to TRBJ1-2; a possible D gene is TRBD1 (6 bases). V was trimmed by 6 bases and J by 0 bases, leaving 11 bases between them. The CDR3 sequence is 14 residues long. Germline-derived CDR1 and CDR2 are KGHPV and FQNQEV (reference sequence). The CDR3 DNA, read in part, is TGTGCCAGCAGCCTGGGACACTCAAACTCCGACTACACC. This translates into CASSLGHSNSDYT. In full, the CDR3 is CASSLGHSNSDYTF.

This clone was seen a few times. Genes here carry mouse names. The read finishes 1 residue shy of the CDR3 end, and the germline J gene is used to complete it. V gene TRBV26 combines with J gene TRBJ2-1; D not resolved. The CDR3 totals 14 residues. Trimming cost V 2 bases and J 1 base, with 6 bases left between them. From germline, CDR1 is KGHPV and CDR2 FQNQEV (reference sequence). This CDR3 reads CASSLASNYAEQFF. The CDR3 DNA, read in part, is TGTGCCAGCAGTCTGGCATCAAACTATGCTGAGCAGTTC.

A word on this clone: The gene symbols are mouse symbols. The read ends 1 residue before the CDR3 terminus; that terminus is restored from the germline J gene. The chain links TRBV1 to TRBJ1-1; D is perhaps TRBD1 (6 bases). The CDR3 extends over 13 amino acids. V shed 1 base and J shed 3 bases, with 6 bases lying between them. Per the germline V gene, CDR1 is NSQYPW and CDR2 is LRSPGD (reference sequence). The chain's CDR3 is CTCSAGTDTEVFF. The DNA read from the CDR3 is TGCACCTGCAGTGCAGGGACAGACACAGAAGTCTTC.

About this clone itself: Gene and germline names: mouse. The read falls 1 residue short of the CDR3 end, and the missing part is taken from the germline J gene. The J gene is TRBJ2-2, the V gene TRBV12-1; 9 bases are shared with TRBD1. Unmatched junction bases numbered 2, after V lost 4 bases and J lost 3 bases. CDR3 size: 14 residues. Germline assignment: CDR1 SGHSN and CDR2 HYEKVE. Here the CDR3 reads CASSWTGDTGQLYF. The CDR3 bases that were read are TGTGCCAGCTCCTGGACAGGGGACACCGGGCAGCTCTAC.

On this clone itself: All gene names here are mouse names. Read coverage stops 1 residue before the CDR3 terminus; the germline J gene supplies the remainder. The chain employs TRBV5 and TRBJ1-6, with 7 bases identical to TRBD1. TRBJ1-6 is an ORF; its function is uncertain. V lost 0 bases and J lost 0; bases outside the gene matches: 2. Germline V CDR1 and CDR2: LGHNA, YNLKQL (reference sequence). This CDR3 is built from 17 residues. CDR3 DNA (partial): TGTGCCAGCAGCCAAGAAGACAGGGATTCCTATAATTCGCCCCTCTAC. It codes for CASSQEDRDSYNSPLY. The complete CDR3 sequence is CASSQEDRDSYNSPLYF.

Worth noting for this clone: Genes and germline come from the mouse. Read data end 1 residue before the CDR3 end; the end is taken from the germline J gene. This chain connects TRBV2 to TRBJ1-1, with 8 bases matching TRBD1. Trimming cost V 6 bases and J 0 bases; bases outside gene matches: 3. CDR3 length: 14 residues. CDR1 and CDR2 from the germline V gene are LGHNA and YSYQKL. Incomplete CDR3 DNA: TGTGCCAGCAGACACAGGGGGGCAAACACAGAAGTCTTC. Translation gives CASRHRGANTEVF. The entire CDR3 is CASRHRGANTEVFF.

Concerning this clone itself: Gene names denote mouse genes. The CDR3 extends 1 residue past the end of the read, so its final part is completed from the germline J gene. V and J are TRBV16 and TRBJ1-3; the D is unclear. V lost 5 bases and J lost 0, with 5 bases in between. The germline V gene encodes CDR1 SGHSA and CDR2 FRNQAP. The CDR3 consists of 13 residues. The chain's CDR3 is CASSPLSGNTLYF. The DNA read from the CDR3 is TGTGCAAGCAGCCCCCTTTCTGGAAATACGCTCTAT.